Listed below are T cell receptor beta chains from one sample, sequenced in a study of Ad26.COV2.S vaccination and SARS-CoV-2 variants. The data were produced by immunoSEQ multiplex PCR, yet TCRdb's version contains in-frame clones alone and is incomplete. The table records 380,000 or so clones, roughly 85% of them present only once. Sequencing used peripheral blood, obtained in a trial of Ad26.COV2.S vaccine versus placebo. The source is a person aged 18-60 years who received the Ad26.COV2.S COVID-19 vaccine or a placebo. Each CDR3 is given with its conserved first and last residue. Each record gives: J gene, clone size, V gene, D gene, CDR3 DNA, CDR3 protein. The D gene is left open where the match is weak. The size entry is marked missing in some rows and otherwise reads once, few, many or a size class.

TRBJ2-3	.	TRBV12-1	.	TGTGCCAGCAGCTTTGGGCTAGCGGGAGGGACAGATACGCAGTATTTT	CASSFGLAGGTDTQYF
TRBJ2-5	.	TRBV28	.	TGTGCCAGCAGTTTCGGACAGTACCAAGAGACCCAGTACTTC	CASSFGQYQETQYF
TRBJ2-2	.	TRBV11-2	TRBD2	TGTGCCAGCAGCTCCAGCGGGGGGGTGAACACCGGGGAGCTGTTTTTT	CASSSSGGVNTGELFF
TRBJ2-1	.	TRBV2	TRBD2	TGTGCCAGCAGTGAAGACCTAGCGGACTCCTACAATGAGCAGTTCTTC	CASSEDLADSYNEQFF
TRBJ2-5	.	TRBV9	TRBD2	TGTGCCAGCAGCGTAGCCCCAGGGCTGGTTAGCGGGAGATTAGAGACCCAGTACTTC	CASSVAPGLVSGRLETQYF
TRBJ2-7	.	TRBV6-6	.	TGTGCCAGCAGTTACGGGCAGGGGCTAGGTGACGAGCAGTACTTC	CASSYGQGLGDEQYF
TRBJ1-3	.	TRBV7-2	.	TGTGCCAGCAGCTTAGACAGCACTTTCTCTGGAAACACCATATATTTT	CASSLDSTFSGNTIYF
TRBJ1-2	.	TRBV19	.	TGTGCCAGTAGTATACCCCCAGGGATCTATGGCTACACCTTC	CASSIPPGIYGYTF
TRBJ1-2	once	TRBV15	.	TGTGCCACCAGCAGAGGTGGGGGAGCCGGCTATGGCTACACCTTC	CATSRGGGAGYGYTF
TRBJ1-1	.	TRBV11-3	.	TGTGCCAGCAGCTTAGAACAAGTTCTGAACACTGAAGCTTTCTTT	CASSLEQVLNTEAFF
TRBJ2-1	.	TRBV5-1	.	TGCGCCAGCACCCGGGACAAGAGCTCCTACAATGAGCAGTTCTTC	CASTRDKSSYNEQFF
TRBJ1-6	.	TRBV3-1/TRBV3-2	.	TGTGCCAGCAGCCAAGTCTACAGGGACTCACCCCTCCACTTT	CASSQVYRDSPLHF
TRBJ2-7	.	TRBV2	.	TGTGCCAGCAGCAACCCCCCGGCGGCAGTCTACGAGCAGTACTTC	CASSNPPAAVYEQYF
TRBJ1-1	.	TRBV5-1	TRBD1	TGCGCCAGCAGCTTGATGGGACAGGGGGCGTACGGTACTGAAGCTTTCTTT	CASSLMGQGAYGTEAFF
TRBJ1-2	.	TRBV7-9	.	TGTGCCAGCAGCCCGGAGGTTGGTGGCTACACCTTC	CASSPEVGGYTF
TRBJ1-1	.	TRBV7-9	.	TGTGCCAGCAGCCCCTTGAACGAAGCTTTCTTT	CASSPLNEAFF
TRBJ1-2	few	TRBV9	.	TGTGCCAGCAGCGTAGCGCGATCACCTCATGGCTACACCTTC	CASSVARSPHGYTF
TRBJ2-1	.	TRBV24-1	TRBD2	TGTGCCACCAGTGATCGGACTAGCTCGGCTGAGCAGTTCTTC	CATSDRTSSAEQFF
TRBJ2-1	.	TRBV19	TRBD2	TGTGCCAGTAGTATAGGCGGAGCGGGGAGCTCCTACAATGAGCAGTTCTTC	CASSIGGAGSSYNEQFF
TRBJ1-2	.	TRBV5-4	.	TGTGCCAGCAGCCCCCCAGCGGTCAACTATGGCTACACCTTC	CASSPPAVNYGYTF
TRBJ1-5	.	TRBV19	.	TGTGCCACCCGACAGTCGCCGGGACCCCAGCATTTT	CATRQSPGPQHF
TRBJ2-3	.	TRBV11-2	TRBD2	TGTGCCAGCATCTCGGGACTAGCGGGGCCCGGCGCAGATACGCAGTATTTT	CASISGLAGPGADTQYF
TRBJ2-5	.	TRBV24-1	TRBD1	TGTGCCACCAGTGATCCCGGGACAGCCCAAGAGACCCAGTACTTC	CATSDPGTAQETQYF
TRBJ2-2	.	TRBV5-4	.	TGTGCCAGCAGTCCCGACCTCCGGGAGCTGTTTTTT	CASSPDLRELFF
TRBJ2-2	.	TRBV6-5	.	TGTGCCAGCAGTTATAGTTTTTGGCAGAACACCGGGGAGCTGTTTTTT	CASSYSFWQNTGELFF
TRBJ1-2	few	TRBV10-2	.	TGCGCCAGCACCGGGACGGACTATGGCTACACCTTC	CASTGTDYGYTF
TRBJ2-1	.	TRBV5-1	TRBD2	TGCGCCAGCAGCTCAAGCGGGAGACTCGGCAATGAGCAGTTCTTC	CASSSSGRLGNEQFF
TRBJ2-5	.	TRBV4-1	.	TGCGCCAGCAGCCAAGACGCCAAAAGGCTTCTAGTCGGAGAGACCCAGTACTTC	CASSQDAKRLLVGETQYF
TRBJ2-5	once	TRBV4-2	.	TGTGCCAGCAGCCAAGGTGGGCGGGGCTTAACGGAGACCCAGTACTTC	CASSQGGRGLTETQYF
TRBJ2-1	.	TRBV7-6	.	TGTGCCAGCAGCTTATCCAAGGGGGGGGGCGATGAGCAGTTCTTC	CASSLSKGGGDEQFF
TRBJ2-7	.	TRBV4-3	TRBD1	TGCGCCAGCAGCCAAGAGGGGGGACAGGGATTGCACGAGCAGTACTTC	CASSQEGGQGLHEQYF
TRBJ2-7	.	TRBV3-1/TRBV3-2	.	TGTGCCAGCAGCCAACCCCCCACCTACGAGCAGTACTTC	CASSQPPTYEQYF
TRBJ2-7	.	TRBV28	.	TGTGCCAGCAGTCAAGGACCCTACGAGCAGTACTTC	CASSQGPYEQYF
TRBJ2-1	.	TRBV4-2	TRBD1	TGTGCCAGCACATGGACAGGGAAGGAGCAGTTCTTC	CASTWTGKEQFF
TRBJ2-1	.	TRBV9	.	TGTGCCAGCAGCGTAGACTGGGGGGATTACAATGAGCAGTTCTTC	CASSVDWGDYNEQFF
TRBJ2-7	.	TRBV4-1	TRBD2	TGCGCCAGCAGCCTAAGTGGCAGCGGGGGGACCTACGAGCAGTACTTC	CASSLSGSGGTYEQYF
TRBJ2-7	once	TRBV11-2	.	TGTGCCAGCAGCTTACCCACTCGGGGGCCCTACGAGCAGTACTTC	CASSLPTRGPYEQYF